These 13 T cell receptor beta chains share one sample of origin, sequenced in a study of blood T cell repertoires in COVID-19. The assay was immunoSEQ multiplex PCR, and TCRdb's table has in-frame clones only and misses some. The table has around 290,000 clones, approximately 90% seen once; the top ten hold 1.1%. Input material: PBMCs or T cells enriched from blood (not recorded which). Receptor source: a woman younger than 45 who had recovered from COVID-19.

CDR3 sequence reads: CASSQQGNAYNEQFF. CDR3 nucleotides: TGTGCCAGCAGCCAACAGGGAAACGCCTACAATGAGCAGTTCTTC. This chain connects TRBV7-2 to TRBJ2-1; TRBD1 might be the D (6 bases). Germline V gene data show CDR1 as SGHTA and CDR2 as FQGNSA. CDR3 size: 15 residues. V dropped 5 bases and J dropped 2 bases, with 13 bases sitting between them.

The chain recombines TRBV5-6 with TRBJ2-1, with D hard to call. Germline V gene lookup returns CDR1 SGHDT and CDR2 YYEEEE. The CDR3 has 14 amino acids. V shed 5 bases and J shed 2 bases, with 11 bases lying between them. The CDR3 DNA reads TGTGCCAGCAGTCGGCAGGCAGCCTACAATGAGCAGTTCTTC. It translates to CASSRQAAYNEQFF.

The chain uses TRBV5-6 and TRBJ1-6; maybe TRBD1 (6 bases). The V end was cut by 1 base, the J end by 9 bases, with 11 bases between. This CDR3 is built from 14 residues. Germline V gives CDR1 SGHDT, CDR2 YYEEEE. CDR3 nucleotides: TGTGCCAGCAGCTTGTCAGGGGTGGGTTCACCCCTCCACTTT. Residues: CASSLSGVGSPLHF. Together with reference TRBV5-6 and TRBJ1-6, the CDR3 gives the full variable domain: DAGVTQSPTHLIKTRGQQVTLRCSPKSGHDTVSWYQQALGQGPQFIFQYYEEEERQRGNFPDRFSGHQFPNYSSELNVNALLLGDSALYLCASSLSGVGSPLHFGNGTRLTVT.

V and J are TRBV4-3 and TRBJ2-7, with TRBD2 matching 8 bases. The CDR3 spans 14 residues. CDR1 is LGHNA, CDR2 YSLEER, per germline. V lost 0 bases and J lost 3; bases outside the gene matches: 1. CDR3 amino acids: CASSQETSGYEQYF. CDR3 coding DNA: TGCGCCAGCAGCCAAGAAACTAGCGGCTACGAGCAGTACTTC.

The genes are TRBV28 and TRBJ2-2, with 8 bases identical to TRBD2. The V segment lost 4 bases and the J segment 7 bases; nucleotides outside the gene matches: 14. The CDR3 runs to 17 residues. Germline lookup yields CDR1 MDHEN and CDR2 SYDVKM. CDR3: CASSWMAGGPINGELFF. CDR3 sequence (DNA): TGTGCCAGCAGTTGGATGGCGGGAGGCCCTATTAACGGGGAGCTGTTTTTT.

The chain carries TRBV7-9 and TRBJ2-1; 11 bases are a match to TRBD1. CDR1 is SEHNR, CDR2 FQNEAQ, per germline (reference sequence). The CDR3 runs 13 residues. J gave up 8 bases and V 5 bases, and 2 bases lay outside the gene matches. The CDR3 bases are TGTGCCAGCAGCCCGGGACAGGGGGATGAGCAGTTCTTC. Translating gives CASSPGQGDEQFF.

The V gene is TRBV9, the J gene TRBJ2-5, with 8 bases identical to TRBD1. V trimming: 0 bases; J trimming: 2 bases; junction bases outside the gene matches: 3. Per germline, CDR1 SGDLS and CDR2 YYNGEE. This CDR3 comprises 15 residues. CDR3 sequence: CASSVGDRIQETQYF. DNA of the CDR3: TGTGCCAGCAGCGTAGGGGACAGGATTCAAGAGACCCAGTACTTC.

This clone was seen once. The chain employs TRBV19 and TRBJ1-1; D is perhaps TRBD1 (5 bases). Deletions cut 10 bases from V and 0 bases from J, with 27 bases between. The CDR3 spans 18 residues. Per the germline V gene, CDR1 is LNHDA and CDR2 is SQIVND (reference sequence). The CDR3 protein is CATSPRTGTILMNTEAFF. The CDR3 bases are TGTGCCACCTCACCGAGAACAGGCACCATCCTCATGAACACTGAAGCTTTCTTT.

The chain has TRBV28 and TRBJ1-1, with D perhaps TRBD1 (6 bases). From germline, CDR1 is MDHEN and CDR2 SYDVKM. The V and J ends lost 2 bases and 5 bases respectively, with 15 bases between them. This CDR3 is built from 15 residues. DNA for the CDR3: TGTGCCAGCAGTTTAGTTGGGGGCGCTAGTACTGAAGCTTTCTTT. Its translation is CASSLVGGASTEAFF.

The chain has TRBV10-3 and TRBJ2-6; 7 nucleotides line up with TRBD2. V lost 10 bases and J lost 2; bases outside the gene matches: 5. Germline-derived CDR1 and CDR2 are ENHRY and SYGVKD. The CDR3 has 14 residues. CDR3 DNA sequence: TGTGCCACGGTACGGGGGGCTGGGGCCAACGTCCTGACTTTC. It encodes CATVRGAGANVLTF.

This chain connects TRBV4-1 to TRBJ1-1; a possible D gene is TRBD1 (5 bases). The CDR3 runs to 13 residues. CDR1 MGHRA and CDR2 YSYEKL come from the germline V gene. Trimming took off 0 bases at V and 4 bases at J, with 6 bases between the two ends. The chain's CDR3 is CASSQDTGTEAFF. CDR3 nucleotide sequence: TGCGCCAGCAGCCAAGATACAGGCACTGAAGCTTTCTTT.

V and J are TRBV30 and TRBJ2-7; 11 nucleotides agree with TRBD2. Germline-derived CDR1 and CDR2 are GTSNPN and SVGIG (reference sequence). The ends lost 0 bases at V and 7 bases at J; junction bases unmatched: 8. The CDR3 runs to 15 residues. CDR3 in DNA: TGTGCCTGGAGTGTCCAACTAGCGGGAGCGGGAGAGCAGTACTTC. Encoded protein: CAWSVQLAGAGEQYF.

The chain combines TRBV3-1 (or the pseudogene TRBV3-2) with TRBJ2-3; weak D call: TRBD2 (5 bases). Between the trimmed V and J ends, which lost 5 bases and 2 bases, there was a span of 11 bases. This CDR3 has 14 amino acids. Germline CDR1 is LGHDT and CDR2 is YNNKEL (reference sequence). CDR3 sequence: CASSIGLNTDTQYF. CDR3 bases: TGTGCCAGCAGCATTGGACTGAACACAGATACGCAGTATTTT.